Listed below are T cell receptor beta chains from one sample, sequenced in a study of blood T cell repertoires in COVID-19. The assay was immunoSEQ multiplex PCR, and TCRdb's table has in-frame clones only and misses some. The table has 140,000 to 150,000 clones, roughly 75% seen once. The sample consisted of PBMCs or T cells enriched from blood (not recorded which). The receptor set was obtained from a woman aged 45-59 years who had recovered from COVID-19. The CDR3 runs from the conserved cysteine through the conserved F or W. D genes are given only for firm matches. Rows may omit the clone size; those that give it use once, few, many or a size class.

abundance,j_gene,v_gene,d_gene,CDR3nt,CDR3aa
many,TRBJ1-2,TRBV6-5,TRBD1,TGTGCCAGCTTTACAGGGGGCGCGGGCTATGGCTACACCTTC,CASFTGGAGYGYTF
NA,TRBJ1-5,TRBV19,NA,TGTGCCAGTAGTATCGGCGCAGGGAGGAGCAATCAGCCCCAGCATTTT,CASSIGAGRSNQPQHF
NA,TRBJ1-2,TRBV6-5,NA,TGTGCCAGCAGGGGGGGACGGTTGAACTATGGCTACACCTTC,CASRGGRLNYGYTF
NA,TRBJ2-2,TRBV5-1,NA,TGCGCCAGCAGCTTGGGGACTCAAAACACCGGGGAGCTGTTTTTT,CASSLGTQNTGELFF
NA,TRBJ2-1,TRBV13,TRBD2,TGTGCCAGCAGCTTTACTAGCGGGGGGGCCAATGAGCAGTTCTTC,CASSFTSGGANEQFF
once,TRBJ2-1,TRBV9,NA,TGTGCCAGCAGAAGAGAAGTAAATGAGCAGTTCTTC,CASRREVNEQFF
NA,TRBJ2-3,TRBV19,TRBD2,TGTGCCAGTAGTATCTTGGTAGCGGGGCGTGGGGAAACAGATACGCAGTATTTT,CASSILVAGRGETDTQYF
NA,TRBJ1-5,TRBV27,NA,TGTGCCAGCAGTCTTACCGGGTCCCCGGCCGATTTCAATCAGCCCCAGCATTTT,CASSLTGSPADFNQPQHF
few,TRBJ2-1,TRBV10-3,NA,TGTGCCATCAGCAAAGGGGGGGGTAACTCCTACAATGAGCAGTTCTTC,CAISKGGGNSYNEQFF
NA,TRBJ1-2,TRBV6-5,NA,TGTGCCAGCATACCAACAGGCAACTATGGCTACACCTTC,CASIPTGNYGYTF
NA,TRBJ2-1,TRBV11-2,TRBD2,TGTGCCAGCAGCCCCCTCGGCGGGGGGGCTGGGGAGCAGTTCTTC,CASSPLGGGAGEQFF
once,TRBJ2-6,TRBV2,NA,TGTGCCAGCATCGCCTCGGGACTTCGCTCTGGGGCCAACGTCCTGACTTTC,CASIASGLRSGANVLTF
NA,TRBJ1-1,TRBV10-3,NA,TGTGCCATCAGAATAAACACTGAAGCTTTCTTT,CAIRINTEAFF
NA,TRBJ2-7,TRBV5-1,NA,TGCGCCAGCAGCCCCCGACAGGCCACTAGCTCCTACGAGCAGTACTTC,CASSPRQATSSYEQYF
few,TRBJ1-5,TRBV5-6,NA,TGTGCCAGCAGCTTGAGCGCGCTTGCGGGTCAGCCCCAGCATTTT,CASSLSALAGQPQHF
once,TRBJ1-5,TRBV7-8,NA,TGTGCCAGCAGCTTGGGGGGGGGTAATCAGCCCCAGCATTTT,CASSLGGGNQPQHF
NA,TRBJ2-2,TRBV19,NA,TGTGCCAGTAATCCCGTCGGGACAACGAACACCGGGGAGCTGTTTTTT,CASNPVGTTNTGELFF
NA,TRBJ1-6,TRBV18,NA,TGTGCCAGCTCTACGGGACAACCCTGGGGGAATTCACCCCTCCACTTT,CASSTGQPWGNSPLHF
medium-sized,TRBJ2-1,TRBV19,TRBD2,TGTGCCAGTAGTGCCGGGACTAGCGGGGGTTTTGATGAGCAGTTCTTC,CASSAGTSGGFDEQFF
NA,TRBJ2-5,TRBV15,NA,TGTGCCACCAGCGACGGGGTAATCGAGACCCAGTACTTC,CATSDGVIETQYF
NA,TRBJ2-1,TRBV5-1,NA,TGCGCCAGCAGCGCTAACCACAATGAGCAGTTCTTC,CASSANHNEQFF
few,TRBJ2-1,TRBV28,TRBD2,TGTGCCAGCAGAATATGGTCCCCTAGCGGGGGGGCAGAAGAGCAGTTCTTC,CASRIWSPSGGAEEQFF
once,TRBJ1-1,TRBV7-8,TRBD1,TGTGCCAGCAGCGCCCGGGACAGGGAGAACACTGAAGCTTTCTTT,CASSARDRENTEAFF
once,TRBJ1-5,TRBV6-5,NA,TGTGCCAGCAGTTGGGCCAGGGGCCCAAATCAGCCCCAGCATTTT,CASSWARGPNQPQHF
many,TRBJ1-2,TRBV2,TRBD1,TGTGCCAGCAGGAGACAGGGAGAGGGCACTGGCTACACCTTC,CASRRQGEGTGYTF
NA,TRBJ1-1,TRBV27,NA,TGTGCCAGCAGTCAACAGGGTATGAACACTGAAGCTTTCTTT,CASSQQGMNTEAFF
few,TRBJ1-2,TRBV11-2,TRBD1,TGTGCCAGCAGCTCGGGACAGGAATATGGCTACACCTTC,CASSSGQEYGYTF
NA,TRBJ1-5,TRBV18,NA,TGTGCCAGCTCCCTAACAGGTCCTACGGGTCAGCCCCAGCATTTT,CASSLTGPTGQPQHF
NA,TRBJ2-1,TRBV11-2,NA,TGTGCCAGCAGCTCGGGACTCTACAATGAGCAGTTCTTC,CASSSGLYNEQFF